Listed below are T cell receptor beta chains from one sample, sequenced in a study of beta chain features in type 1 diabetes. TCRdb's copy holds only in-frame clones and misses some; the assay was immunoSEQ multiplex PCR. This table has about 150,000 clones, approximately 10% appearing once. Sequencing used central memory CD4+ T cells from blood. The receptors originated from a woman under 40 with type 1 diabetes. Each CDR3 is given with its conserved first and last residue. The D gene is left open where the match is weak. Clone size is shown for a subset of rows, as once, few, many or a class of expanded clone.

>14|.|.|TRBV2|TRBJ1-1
CASSEAAGDTEAFF
TGTGCCAGCAGTGAAGCAGCGGGGGACACTGAAGCTTTCTTT
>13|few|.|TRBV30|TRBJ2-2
CAWTRGNTGELFF
TGTGCCTGGACTCGGGGGAACACCGGGGAGCTGTTTTTT
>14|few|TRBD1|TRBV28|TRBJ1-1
CASSSGQGRTEAFF
TGTGCCAGCAGTTCCGGACAGGGGCGAACTGAAGCTTTCTTT
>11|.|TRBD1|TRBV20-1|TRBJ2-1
CSASRGREQFF
TGCAGTGCTTCTAGGGGGCGGGAGCAGTTCTTC
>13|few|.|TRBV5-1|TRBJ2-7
CASSWGESYEQYF
TGCGCCAGCAGCTGGGGGGAGAGCTACGAGCAGTACTTC
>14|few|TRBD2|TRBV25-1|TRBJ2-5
CASSELTGGETQYF
TGTGCCAGCAGTGAATTAACGGGGGGGGAGACCCAGTACTTC
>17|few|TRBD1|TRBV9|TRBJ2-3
CASSAGQKTYSTDTQYF
TGTGCCAGCAGCGCGGGACAGAAAACTTACAGCACAGATACGCAGTATTTT
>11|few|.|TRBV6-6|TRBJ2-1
CASSYIDEQFF
TGTGCCAGCAGTTACATCGATGAGCAGTTCTTC
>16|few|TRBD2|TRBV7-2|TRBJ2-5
CASTTGLAGAQETQYF
TGTGCCAGCACAACCGGACTAGCGGGAGCCCAAGAGACCCAGTACTTC
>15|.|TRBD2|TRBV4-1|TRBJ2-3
CASSQDREGADTQYF
TGCGCCAGCAGCCAAGACAGGGAGGGAGCAGATACGCAGTATTTT
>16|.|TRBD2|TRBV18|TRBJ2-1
CASSPERREGYNEQFF
TGTGCCAGCTCACCTGAGCGGCGGGAGGGTTACAATGAGCAGTTCTTC
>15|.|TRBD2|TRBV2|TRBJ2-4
CASSAGLAGVGIQYF
TGTGCCAGCAGCGCAGGACTAGCGGGAGTAGGCATTCAGTACTTC
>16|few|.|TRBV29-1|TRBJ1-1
CSADRNPSGQNTEAFF
TGCAGCGCCGACCGAAATCCTTCGGGACAGAACACTGAAGCTTTCTTT
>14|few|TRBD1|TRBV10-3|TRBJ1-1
CAISEPDRETEAFF
TGTGCCATCAGTGAGCCGGACAGGGAGACTGAAGCTTTCTTT
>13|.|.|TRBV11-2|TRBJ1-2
CASSFGHNYGYTF
TGTGCCAGCAGCTTCGGACATAACTATGGCTACACCTTC
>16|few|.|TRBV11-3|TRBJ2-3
CASSLGVAVSTDTQYF
TGTGCCAGCAGCTTGGGGGTAGCGGTAAGCACAGATACGCAGTATTTT
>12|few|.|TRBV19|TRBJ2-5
CASRVGEETQYF
TGTGCCAGTAGAGTCGGGGAGGAGACCCAGTACTTC